This entry concerns a single T cell receptor beta chain. The antigen is not known. These data are taken from a study of cytomegalovirus exposure and HLA in healthy donors. Study-wide results and caveats: In a later analysis, an Asian-associated ancestry cluster reportedly showed fewer N-insertions than the approximately 620-donor mean. Highest at DRB1 and lowest at HLA-C, TCR association rates differed among HLA loci in a later analysis.

PCR was performed using 60 Vbeta and 13 Jbeta primers. Study processing details: An analysis performed later counted around 86 million unique TCR beta chains (around 11 million of them shared). Repertoires were generated with immunoSEQ multiplex PCR, while TCRdb's copy carries only in-frame clones and drops some. That table supplies the V and J calls and clone size; D and trimming were determined from the DNA. The table has about 220,000 clones, more than 65% seen once. Input material: PBMCs. This sequence was found in a woman under 40 in good health and CMV-seronegative.

The CDR3 sequence: CASSETGQGGMNTEAFF. CDR3 nucleotides: TGTGCCAGCAGTGAAACGGGACAGGGGGGAATGAACACTGAAGCTTTCTTT. This chain links TRBV6-1 with TRBJ1-1, with 11 bases fitting TRBD1. This CDR3 contains 17 residues. J lost 0 bases, V lost 2 bases, and 5 bases had no gene match. CDR1 is MNHNS and CDR2 is SASEGT in the germline V gene.